The 27 T cell receptor beta chains listed next were all sequenced from one sample in a study of cytomegalovirus exposure and HLA in healthy donors (TCRdb year 2017). To prepare the library, the immunoSEQ multiplex PCR assay was applied. TCRdb took over this immuneACCESS table, retaining in-frame rearrangements with V and J assigned. Such tables are incomplete; in checked studies, under half of the missing clones stem from an unresolved V gene, and the remainder is unexplained. Counted in this sample were some 110,000 clones; 94% of them appeared once. The ten largest clones take up less than 1.5% of the sample. The sample was PBMCs. The source of these receptors is a woman aged 18-30 years in good health and CMV-seronegative.

The rearrangement joins TRBV5-6 to TRBJ1-6; tentatively, D is TRBD1 (5 bases). The CDR3 runs to 14 residues. From germline, CDR1 is SGHDT and CDR2 YYEEEE. V dropped 1 base and J dropped 7 bases, with 9 bases sitting between them. CDR3 DNA sequence: TGTGCCAGCAGCTTGAGTCAGGGAAATTCACCCCTCCACTTT. Translated: CASSLSQGNSPLHF.

This rearrangement joins TRBV28 to TRBJ1-2; D is unclear. Between the trimmed V and J ends, which lost 5 bases and 0 bases, there was a span of 16 bases. Germline CDR1 MDHEN, CDR2 SYDVKM. CDR3 length: 16 amino acids. The CDR3 reads CASSPPPGDSNYGYTF. The CDR3 DNA is TGTGCCAGCAGTCCGCCACCCGGGGATTCTAACTATGGCTACACCTTC.

The chain combines TRBV28 with TRBJ1-1; the D gene is possibly TRBD1 (5 bases). Germline-derived CDR1 and CDR2 are MDHEN and SYDVKM. V dropped 7 bases and J dropped 3 bases, with 18 bases sitting between them. This CDR3 spans 15 amino acids. The CDR3: CASTLTRQSYTEAFF. The CDR3 nucleotides are TGTGCCAGCACCCTGACCCGACAGTCTTACACTGAAGCTTTCTTT.

The gene calls are TRBV2 and TRBJ2-2; weak D call: TRBD1 (6 bases). This CDR3 region has 14 residues. Between the trimmed V and J ends, which lost 6 bases and 3 bases, there was a span of 11 bases. Germline V gene data show CDR1 as SNHLY and CDR2 as FYNNEI. The CDR3: CASSQYRDTGELFF. The CDR3 DNA is TGTGCCAGCAGCCAGTACAGGGACACCGGGGAGCTGTTTTTT.

The rearrangement joins TRBV10-3 to TRBJ2-1, with 9 bases identical to TRBD2. Trimming took 3 bases from V and 5 from J; bases not matched to a gene: 2. Germline CDR1 reads ENHRY; CDR2 reads SYGVKD. The CDR3 has 14 residues. The CDR3 nucleotides read TGTGCCATCAGTGAATCTAGCGGGGACAATGAGCAGTTCTTC. Translation: CAISESSGDNEQFF.

CDR3 region: CASSESIAGDWFF. CDR3 DNA: TGTGCCAGCAGTGAGTCTATAGCGGGAGATTGGTTCTTC. The J gene is TRBJ2-1, the V gene TRBV2; the match to TRBD2 covers 9 bases. CDR3 size: 13 residues. Germline loops: CDR1 SNHLY, CDR2 FYNNEI. V lost 3 bases, J lost 15 bases, and 9 bases stayed unmatched.

The sample holds a few counts of this clone. The chain couples TRBV6-1 to TRBJ1-2, with 7 positions matching TRBD1. Germline V lookup: CDR1 MNHNS, CDR2 SASEGT. The CDR3 is 14 amino acids. With V trimmed by 3 bases and J by 2 bases, 3 bases remained unmatched. The CDR3 spells CASSDPQGNYGYTF. The CDR3 DNA follows: TGTGCCAGCAGTGATCCACAGGGGAACTATGGCTACACCTTC.

The gene calls are TRBV27 and TRBJ2-3; 9 bases line up with TRBD2. This CDR3 spans 16 amino acids. Trimming removed 3 bases from V and 2 bases from J; junction bases left unmatched: 6. Germline V gene lookup returns CDR1 MNHEY and CDR2 SMNVEV (reference sequence). The chain's CDR3 is CASSFQSGRPTDTQYF. The DNA for the CDR3 is TGTGCCAGCAGTTTCCAGAGCGGGAGGCCCACAGATACGCAGTATTTT.

The chain is built from TRBV11-2 and TRBJ2-3, with TRBD2 as a possible D gene (5 bases). The CDR3 runs 12 residues. The germline CDR1 and CDR2 sequences are SGHAT and FQNNGV. Trimming pared 5 bases from V and 6 bases from J, leaving 9 bases between. The CDR3 is CASSLTGDTQYF. CDR3 bases: TGTGCCAGCAGCCTAACGGGGGATACGCAGTATTTT.

The rearrangement uses TRBV19 and TRBJ2-3; D perhaps matches TRBD2 (5 bases). Trimming left V 6 bases short and J 1 base short, with 23 bases between. Germline-derived CDR1 and CDR2 are LNHDA and SQIVND (reference sequence). The CDR3 is made up of 18 amino acids. The chain's CDR3 is CASSRTALRRKGTDTQYF. DNA for the CDR3: TGTGCCAGTAGCCGCACAGCCCTCAGGAGGAAAGGCACAGATACGCAGTATTTT.

In its sample, this clone was seen once. This sequence joins TRBV29-1 and TRBJ1-2, with a tentative D call TRBD1 (6 bases). With 5 bases removed from V and 4 bases from J, the gap between germline ends came to 14 bases. Per the germline V gene, CDR1 is SQVTM and CDR2 is ANQGSEA. CDR3 length: 13 residues. CDR3 DNA sequence: TGCAGCGTTCGACCTGACAGGAGCTATGGCTACACCTTC. As protein: CSVRPDRSYGYTF.

The chain uses TRBV5-1 and TRBJ2-7, with 8 positions matching TRBD1. Trimming removed 4 bases from V and 3 bases from J; junction bases left unmatched: 9. The germline V gene encodes CDR1 SGHRS and CDR2 YFSETQ. This CDR3 comprises 15 residues. The CDR3 spells CASSTRFTGGYEQYF. CDR3 DNA sequence: TGCGCCAGCAGCACGAGATTTACAGGGGGCTACGAGCAGTACTTC.

This clone was seen just once. V is TRBV6-1 and J is TRBJ1-2; no clear D. The germline CDR1 and CDR2 sequences are MNHNS and SASEGT. The CDR3 is 14 residues long. Deletions cut 3 bases from V and 9 bases from J, with 17 bases between. This CDR3 reads CASSDDLTASSYTF. Written as DNA, the CDR3 is TGTGCCAGCAGTGACGACTTGACCGCAAGTAGCTACACCTTC.

V and J are TRBV27 and TRBJ2-3, with TRBD2 matching 10 bases. The CDR3 is made up of 16 amino acids. Germline V gives CDR1 MNHEY, CDR2 SMNVEV (reference sequence). After removal of 7 bases from V and 5 bases from J, the junction contained 12 bases not matched to a gene. CDR3: CASNLSAGGPIDTQYF. CDR3 nucleotide sequence: TGTGCCAGCAACCTATCAGCGGGGGGGCCGATAGATACGCAGTATTTT.

The chain uses TRBV19 and TRBJ1-2, with D maybe TRBD1 (5 bases). From germline, CDR1 is LNHDA and CDR2 SQIVND (reference sequence). The CDR3 extends over 15 amino acids. V shed 9 bases and J shed 3 bases, with 20 bases lying between them. CDR3 nucleotide sequence: TGTGCCAGCTTTGATTTGGGGCGTACGGACTATGGCTACACCTTC. Amino acid sequence: CASFDLGRTDYGYTF.

The sample holds a few counts of this clone. The rearrangement uses TRBV6-6 and TRBJ2-7, with 8 bases matching TRBD2. V lost 7 bases to trimming and J lost 2 bases; unmatched junction nucleotides: 4. This CDR3 is 13 amino acids long. CDR1 is MNHNY, CDR2 SVGAGI, per germline (reference sequence). As DNA, the CDR3 is TGTGCCAGCATAGGACTAGCAGCCTACGAGCAGTACTTC. Its protein is CASIGLAAYEQYF.

The chain links TRBV30 to TRBJ1-1; the D gene is possibly TRBD1 (5 bases). This CDR3 has 13 residues. CDR1 GTSNPN and CDR2 SVGIG come from the germline V gene (reference sequence). Trimming removed 2 bases at V and 8 bases at J, with 15 bases between. The CDR3, as DNA: TGTGCCTGGAGTACATGGGGGGGAAGCGAAGCTTTCTTT. Translating it yields CAWSTWGGSEAFF. The full variable domain, with the rest looked up from reference TRBV30 and TRBJ1-1, is SQTIHQWPATLVQPVGSPLSLECTVEGTSNPNLYWYRQAAGRGLQLLFYSVGIGQISSEVPQNLSASRPQDRQFILSSKKLLLSDSGFYLCAWSTWGGSEAFFGQGTRLTVV.

This chain connects TRBV9 to TRBJ2-5; 7 nucleotides line up with TRBD2. The CDR3 is made up of 13 amino acids. V lost 2 bases to trimming and J lost 3 bases; unmatched junction nucleotides: 1. The germline CDR1 and CDR2 sequences are SGDLS and YYNGEE. The CDR3 sequence is CASSVGGEETQYF. Written as DNA, the CDR3 is TGTGCCAGCAGCGTTGGGGGGGAAGAGACCCAGTACTTC.

The chain's CDR3 is CASSGRDGSSGANVLTF. CDR3 bases: TGTGCCAGCAGTGGCCGGGACGGGAGCTCTGGGGCCAACGTCCTGACTTTC. This rearrangement joins TRBV6-1 to TRBJ2-6; weak D call: TRBD2 (6 bases). Per the germline V gene, CDR1 is MNHNS and CDR2 is SASEGT. V lost 4 bases, J lost 0 bases, and 13 bases lay in between. The CDR3 is 17 residues long.

For the CDR3, the DNA is TGTGCCTGGAGTCCTACAACTAATGAAAAACTGTTTTTT. Protein: CAWSPTTNEKLFF. The chain has TRBV30 and TRBJ1-4; D gene ambiguous. The V gene's germline CDR1 is GTSNPN and CDR2 SVGIG (reference sequence). The length of the CDR3 is 13 residues. V dropped 2 bases and J dropped 0 bases, with 4 bases sitting between them.

This chain uses TRBV19 with TRBJ2-5; D may be TRBD2 (7 bases). The CDR3 sequence is 15 residues long. CDR1 and CDR2 (germline): LNHDA, SQIVND (reference sequence). V dropped 3 bases and J dropped 2 bases, with 13 bases sitting between them. This CDR3 is CASSINRGAQETQYF. For the CDR3, the DNA is TGTGCCAGTAGTATCAATCGGGGGGCACAAGAGACCCAGTACTTC.

The chain combines TRBV28 with TRBJ1-3; possible D gene TRBD1, 5 bases. Germline assignment: CDR1 MDHEN and CDR2 SYDVKM. V lost 4 bases and J lost 2, with 9 bases in between. The CDR3 is 14 residues long. The CDR3 reads CASSSSGAGNTIYF. The DNA of the CDR3 is TGTGCCAGCAGTTCCTCGGGGGCTGGAAACACCATATATTTT. Full variable domain (rest looked up from reference TRBV28 and TRBJ1-3): DVKVTQSSRYLVKRTGEKVFLECVQDMDHENMFWYRQDPGLGLRLIYFSYDVKMKEKGDIPEGYSVSREKKERFSLILESASTNQTSMYLCASSSSGAGNTIYFGEGSWLTVV.

The chain is built from TRBV2 and TRBJ2-1, with D maybe TRBD2 (6 bases). V lost 6 bases and J 0 bases, leaving 12 bases between the germline ends. Per germline, CDR1 SNHLY and CDR2 FYNNEI. This CDR3 contains 15 residues. The CDR3 sequence is CASRGLESSYNEQFF. The CDR3 DNA is TGTGCCAGCAGGGGACTGGAGAGCTCCTACAATGAGCAGTTCTTC. Drawing the rest from reference TRBV2 and TRBJ2-1, the complete variable domain is EPEVTQTPSHQVTQMGQEVILRCVPISNHLYFYWYRQILGQKVEFLVSFYNNEISEKSEIFDDQFSVERPDGSNFTLKIRSTKLEDSAMYFCASRGLESSYNEQFFGPGTRLTVL.

CDR3 nucleotides: TGTGCCAGCAATAGCGGGGGGAACAATGAGCAGTTCTTC. This codes for CASNSGGNNEQFF. The chain couples TRBV9 to TRBJ2-1; 10 nucleotides agree with TRBD2. The germline V gene has CDR1 SGDLS and CDR2 YYNGEE. V lost 6 bases, J lost 5 bases, and 2 bases stayed unmatched. The CDR3 has 13 residues.

As regards this clone: Other DNA variants within this sample encode the same CDR3. The chain combines TRBV28 with TRBJ1-3; D gene ambiguous. In germline, CDR1 is MDHEN, CDR2 SYDVKM. Trimming removed 4 bases at V and 8 bases at J, with 6 bases between. This CDR3 comprises 11 residues. As DNA, the CDR3 is TGTGCCAGCAGTTCGGGAGACACCATATATTTT. Translated, it gives CASSSGDTIYF.

This chain connects TRBV6-6 to TRBJ1-5; 8 bases align to TRBD1. The V and J ends lost 4 bases and 1 base, in that order; junction bases with no gene match: 6. Germline lookup yields CDR1 MNHNY and CDR2 SVGAGI (reference sequence). This CDR3 is built from 16 residues. This CDR3 is CASSLPQGASNQPQHF. As DNA, the CDR3 is TGTGCCAGCAGTTTGCCCCAGGGGGCGAGCAATCAGCCCCAGCATTTT.

In its sample, this clone was seen a few times. The V call is TRBV15, the J call TRBJ1-1; D may be TRBD1 (6 bases). In germline, CDR1 is LNHNV, CDR2 YYDKDF (reference sequence). Trimming removed 3 bases at V and 6 bases at J, with 11 bases between. The CDR3 contains 13 residues. CDR3 region: CATSRGGGSEAFF. In nucleotides, the CDR3 is TGTGCCACCAGCAGGGGAGGGGGTTCTGAAGCTTTCTTT.